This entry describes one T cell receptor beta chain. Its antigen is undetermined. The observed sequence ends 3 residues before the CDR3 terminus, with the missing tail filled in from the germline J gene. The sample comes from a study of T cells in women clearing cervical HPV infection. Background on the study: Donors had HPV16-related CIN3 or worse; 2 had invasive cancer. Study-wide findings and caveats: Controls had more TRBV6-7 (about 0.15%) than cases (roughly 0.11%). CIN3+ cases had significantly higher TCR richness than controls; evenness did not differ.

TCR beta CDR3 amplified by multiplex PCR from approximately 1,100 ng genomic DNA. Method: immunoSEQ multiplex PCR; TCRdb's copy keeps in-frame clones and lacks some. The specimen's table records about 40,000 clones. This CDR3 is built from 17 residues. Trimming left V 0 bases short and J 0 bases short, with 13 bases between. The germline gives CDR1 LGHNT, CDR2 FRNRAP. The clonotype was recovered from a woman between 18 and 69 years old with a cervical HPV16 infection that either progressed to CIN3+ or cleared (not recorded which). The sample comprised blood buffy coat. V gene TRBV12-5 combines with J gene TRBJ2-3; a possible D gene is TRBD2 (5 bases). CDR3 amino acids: CASGLVLGSGSTDTQYF. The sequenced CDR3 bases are TGTGCTAGTGGTTTGGTACTAGGTAGTGGGAGCACAGATACG.